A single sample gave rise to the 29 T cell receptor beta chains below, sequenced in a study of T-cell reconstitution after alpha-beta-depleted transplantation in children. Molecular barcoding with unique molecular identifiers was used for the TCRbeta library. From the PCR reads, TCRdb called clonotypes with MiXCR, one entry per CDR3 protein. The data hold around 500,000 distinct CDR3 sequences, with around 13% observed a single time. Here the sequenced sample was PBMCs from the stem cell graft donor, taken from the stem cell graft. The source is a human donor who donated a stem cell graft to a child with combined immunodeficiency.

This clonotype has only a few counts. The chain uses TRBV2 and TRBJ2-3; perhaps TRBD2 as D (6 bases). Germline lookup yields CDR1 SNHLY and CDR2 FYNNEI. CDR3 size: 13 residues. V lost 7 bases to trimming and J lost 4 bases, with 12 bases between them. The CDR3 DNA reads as TGTGCCAGCAATAGCGGAGTGGCAGATACGCAGTATTTT. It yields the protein CASNSGVADTQYF.

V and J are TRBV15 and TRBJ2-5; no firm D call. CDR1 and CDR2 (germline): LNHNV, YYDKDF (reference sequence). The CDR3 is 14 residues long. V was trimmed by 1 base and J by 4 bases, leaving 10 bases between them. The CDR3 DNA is TGTGCCACCAGCAGAGTCTGGGGATTAGAGACCCAGTACTTC. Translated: CATSRVWGLETQYF.

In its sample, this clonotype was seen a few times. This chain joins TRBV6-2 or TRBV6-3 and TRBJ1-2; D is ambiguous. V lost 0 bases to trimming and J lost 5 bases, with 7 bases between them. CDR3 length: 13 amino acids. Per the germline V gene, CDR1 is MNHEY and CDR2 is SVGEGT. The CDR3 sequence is CASSYSEIYGYTF. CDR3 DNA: TGTGCCAGCAGTTACTCGGAGATATATGGCTACACCTTC.

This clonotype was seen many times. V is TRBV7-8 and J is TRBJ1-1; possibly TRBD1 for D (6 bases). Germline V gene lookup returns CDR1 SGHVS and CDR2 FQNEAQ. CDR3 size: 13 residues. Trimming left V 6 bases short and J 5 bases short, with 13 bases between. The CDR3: CASSRVGATEAFF. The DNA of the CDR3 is TGTGCCAGCAGTCGTGTGGGGGCAACTGAAGCTTTCTTT.

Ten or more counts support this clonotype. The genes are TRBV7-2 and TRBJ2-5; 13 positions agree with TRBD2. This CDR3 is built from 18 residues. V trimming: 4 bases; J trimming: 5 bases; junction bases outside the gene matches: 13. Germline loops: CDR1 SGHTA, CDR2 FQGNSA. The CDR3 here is CASSSTGTSGTLGETQYF. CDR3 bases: TGTGCCAGCAGCTCAACCGGGACTAGCGGGACACTTGGGGAGACCCAGTACTTC.

This chain's CDR3 is CASSVLTGNYGYTF. The CDR3 region has the DNA TGTGCCAGCAGCGTACTCACAGGGAACTATGGCTACACCTTC. The chain employs TRBV5-8 and TRBJ1-2, with D perhaps TRBD1 (6 bases). The CDR3 covers 14 residues. V was shortened by 4 bases and J by 2 bases, with 12 bases between the two germline ends. From germline, CDR1 is SGHTS and CDR2 YDEGEE.

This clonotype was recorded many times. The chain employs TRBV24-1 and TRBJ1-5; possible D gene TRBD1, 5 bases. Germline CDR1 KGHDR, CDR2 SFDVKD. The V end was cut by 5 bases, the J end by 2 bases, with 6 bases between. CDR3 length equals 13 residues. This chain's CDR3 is CATSVGGNQPQHF. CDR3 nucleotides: TGTGCCACCAGTGTAGGGGGCAATCAGCCCCAGCATTTT.

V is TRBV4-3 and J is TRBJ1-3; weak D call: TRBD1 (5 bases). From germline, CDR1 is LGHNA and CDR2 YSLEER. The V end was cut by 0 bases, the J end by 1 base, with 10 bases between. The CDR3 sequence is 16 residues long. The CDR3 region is CASSQDSEGSGNTIYF. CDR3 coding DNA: TGCGCCAGCAGCCAAGATAGTGAGGGGTCTGGAAACACCATATATTTT.

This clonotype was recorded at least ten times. This CDR3 reads CASSLGDRASGELFF. DNA of the CDR3: TGCGCCAGCAGCTTGGGGGACAGGGCCTCCGGGGAGCTGTTTTTT. The chain has TRBV5-1 and TRBJ2-2, with 9 bases fitting TRBD1. Germline CDR1 and CDR2: SGHRS and YFSETQ. J gave up 6 bases and V 0 bases, and 3 bases lay outside the gene matches. This CDR3 contains 15 residues.

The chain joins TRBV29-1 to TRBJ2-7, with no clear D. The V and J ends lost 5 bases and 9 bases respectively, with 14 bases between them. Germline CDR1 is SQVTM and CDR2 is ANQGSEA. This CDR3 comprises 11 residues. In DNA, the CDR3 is TGCAGCGTTCTTATTTCAGGTGGGCAGTACTTC. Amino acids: CSVLISGGQYF.

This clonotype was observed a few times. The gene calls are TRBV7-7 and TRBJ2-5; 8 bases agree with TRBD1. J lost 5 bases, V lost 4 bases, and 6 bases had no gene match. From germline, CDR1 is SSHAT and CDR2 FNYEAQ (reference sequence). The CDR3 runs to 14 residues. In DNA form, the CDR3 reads TGTGCCAGCAGCTCGGACAGGGCTGTGGAGACCCAGTACTTC. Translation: CASSSDRAVETQYF.

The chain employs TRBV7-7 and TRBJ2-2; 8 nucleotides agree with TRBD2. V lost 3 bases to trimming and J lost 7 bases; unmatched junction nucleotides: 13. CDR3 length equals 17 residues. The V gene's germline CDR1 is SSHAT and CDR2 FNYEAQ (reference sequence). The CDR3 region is CASSFSAGGPSVGELFF. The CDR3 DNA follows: TGTGCCAGCAGCTTTAGCGCGGGGGGCCCGTCCGTCGGGGAGCTGTTTTTT.

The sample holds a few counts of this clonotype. The CDR3 coding sequence is TGCGCCAGCAGCTTGGTGGGGGGGGTAAGCAATGAGCAGTTCTTC. Protein sequence: CASSLVGGVSNEQFF. The rearrangement links TRBV5-1 to TRBJ2-1; 7 nucleotides match TRBD2. Germline values: CDR1 SGHRS, CDR2 YFSETQ. This CDR3 has 15 amino acids. V shed 0 bases, J shed 6 bases, and the junction held 6 bases outside the gene matches.

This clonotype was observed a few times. This CDR3 reads CASSLPGLAYEQYF. In DNA, the CDR3 is TGTGCCAGCAGCTTACCGGGACTAGCCTACGAGCAGTACTTC. The chain has TRBV7-9 and TRBJ2-7; 8 bases are shared with TRBD2. The V gene's germline CDR1 is SEHNR and CDR2 FQNEAQ (reference sequence). V was clipped by 2 bases and J by 2 bases; unmatched bases: 2. The CDR3 totals 14 residues.

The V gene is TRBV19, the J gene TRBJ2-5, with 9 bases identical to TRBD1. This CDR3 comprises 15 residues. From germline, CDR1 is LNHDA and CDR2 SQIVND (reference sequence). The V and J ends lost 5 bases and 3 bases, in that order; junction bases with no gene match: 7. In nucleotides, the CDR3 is TGTGCCAGTAGTTTCCCGGGACAGGGCAAAGAGACCCAGTACTTC. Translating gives CASSFPGQGKETQYF.

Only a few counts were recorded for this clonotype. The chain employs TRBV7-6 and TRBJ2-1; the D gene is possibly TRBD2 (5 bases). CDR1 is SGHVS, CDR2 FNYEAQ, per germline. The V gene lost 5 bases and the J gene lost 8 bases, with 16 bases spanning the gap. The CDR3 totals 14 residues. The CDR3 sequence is CASSSESGWDEQFF. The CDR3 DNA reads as TGTGCCAGCAGCAGCGAATCGGGGTGGGATGAGCAGTTCTTC.

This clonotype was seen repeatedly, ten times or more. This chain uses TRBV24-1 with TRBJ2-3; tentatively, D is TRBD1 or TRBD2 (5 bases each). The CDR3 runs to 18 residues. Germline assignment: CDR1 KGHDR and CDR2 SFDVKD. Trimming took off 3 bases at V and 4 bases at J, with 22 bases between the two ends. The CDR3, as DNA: TGTGCCACCAGTGATCCCATGTACCGGGACGACCGGCCAGATACGCAGTATTTT. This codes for CATSDPMYRDDRPDTQYF.

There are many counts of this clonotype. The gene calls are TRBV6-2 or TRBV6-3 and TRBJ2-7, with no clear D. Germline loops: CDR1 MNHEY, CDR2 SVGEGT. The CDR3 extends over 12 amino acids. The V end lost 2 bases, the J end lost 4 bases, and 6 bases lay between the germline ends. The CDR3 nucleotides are TGTGCCAGCAGTTACCGTCCGTACGAGCAGTACTTC. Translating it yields CASSYRPYEQYF.

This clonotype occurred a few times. CDR3 amino acids: CASSPFLTGTSYETQYF. The CDR3 nucleotides read TGTGCCAGCTCACCGTTCTTGACCGGGACTAGCTATGAGACCCAGTACTTC. V and J are TRBV18 and TRBJ2-5; 9 bases fit TRBD2. CDR1 and CDR2 (germline): KGHSH, LQKENI. The CDR3 has 17 amino acids. The ends lost 3 bases at V and 5 bases at J; junction bases unmatched: 13.

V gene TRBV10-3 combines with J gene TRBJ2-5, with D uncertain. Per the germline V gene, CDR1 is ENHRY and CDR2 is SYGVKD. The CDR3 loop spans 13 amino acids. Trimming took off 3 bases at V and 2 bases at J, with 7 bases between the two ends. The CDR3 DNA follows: TGTGCCATCAGTGATGGGCAGCAAGAGACCCAGTACTTC. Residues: CAISDGQQETQYF.

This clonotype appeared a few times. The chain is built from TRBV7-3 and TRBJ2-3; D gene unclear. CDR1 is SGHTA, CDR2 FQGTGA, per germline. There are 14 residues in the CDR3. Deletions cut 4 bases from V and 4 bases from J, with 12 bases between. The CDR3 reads CASSSRPKADTQYF. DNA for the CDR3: TGTGCCAGCAGCTCTCGACCCAAGGCAGATACGCAGTATTTT.

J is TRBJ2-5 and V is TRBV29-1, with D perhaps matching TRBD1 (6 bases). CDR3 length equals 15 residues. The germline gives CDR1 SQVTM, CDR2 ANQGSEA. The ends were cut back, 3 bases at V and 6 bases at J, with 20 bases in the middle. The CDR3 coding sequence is TGCAGCGTTGACCCAGGAAACAGGGCCTTTCAGACCCAGTACTTC. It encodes CSVDPGNRAFQTQYF.

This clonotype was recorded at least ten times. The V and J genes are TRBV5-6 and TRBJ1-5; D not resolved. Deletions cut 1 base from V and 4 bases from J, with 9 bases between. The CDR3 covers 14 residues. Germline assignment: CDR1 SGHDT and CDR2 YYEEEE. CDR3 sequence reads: CASSLWAGNQPQHF. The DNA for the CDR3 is TGTGCCAGCAGCTTGTGGGCAGGTAATCAGCCCCAGCATTTT.

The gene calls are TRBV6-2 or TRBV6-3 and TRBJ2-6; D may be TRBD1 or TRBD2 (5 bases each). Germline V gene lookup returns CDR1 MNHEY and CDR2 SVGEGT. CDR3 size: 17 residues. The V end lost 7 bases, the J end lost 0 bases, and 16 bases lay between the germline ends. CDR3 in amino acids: CASTGRDARSGANVLTF. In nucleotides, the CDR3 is TGTGCCAGCACCGGCCGGGACGCCCGCTCTGGGGCCAACGTCCTGACTTTC.

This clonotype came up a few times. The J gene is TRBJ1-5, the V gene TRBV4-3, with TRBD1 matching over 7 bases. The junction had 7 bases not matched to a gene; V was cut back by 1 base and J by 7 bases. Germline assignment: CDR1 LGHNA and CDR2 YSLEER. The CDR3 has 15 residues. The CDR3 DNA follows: TGCGCCAGCAGCCAAGCTTACAGGGGCGGGCAGCCCCAGCATTTT. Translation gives CASSQAYRGGQPQHF.

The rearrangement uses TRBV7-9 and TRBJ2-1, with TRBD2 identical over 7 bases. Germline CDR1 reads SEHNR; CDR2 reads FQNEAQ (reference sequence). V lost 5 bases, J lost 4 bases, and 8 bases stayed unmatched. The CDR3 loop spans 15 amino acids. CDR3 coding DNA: TGTGCCAGCAGCGGTTGGCGGGAGCGGTACAATGAGCAGTTCTTC. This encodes CASSGWRERYNEQFF.

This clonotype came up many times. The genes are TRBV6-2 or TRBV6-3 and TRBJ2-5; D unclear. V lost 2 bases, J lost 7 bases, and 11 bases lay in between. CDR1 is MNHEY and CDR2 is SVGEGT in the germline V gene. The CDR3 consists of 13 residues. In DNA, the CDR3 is TGTGCCAGCAGTTACGACCCCTTAGGGACCCAGTACTTC. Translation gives CASSYDPLGTQYF.

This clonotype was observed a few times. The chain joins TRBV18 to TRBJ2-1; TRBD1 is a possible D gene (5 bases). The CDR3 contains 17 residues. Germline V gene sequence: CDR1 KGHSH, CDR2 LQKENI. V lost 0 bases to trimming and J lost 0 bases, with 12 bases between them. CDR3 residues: CASSPPLTESSYNEQFF. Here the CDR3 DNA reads TGTGCCAGCTCACCACCGCTGACAGAGAGCTCCTACAATGAGCAGTTCTTC.

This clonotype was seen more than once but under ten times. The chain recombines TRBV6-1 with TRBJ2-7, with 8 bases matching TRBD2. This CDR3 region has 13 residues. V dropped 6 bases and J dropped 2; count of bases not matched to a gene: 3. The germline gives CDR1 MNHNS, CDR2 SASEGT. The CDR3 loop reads CASRERGPYEQYF. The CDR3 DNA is TGTGCCAGCAGAGAGCGGGGGCCCTACGAGCAGTACTTC.